This TCR beta chain was sequenced during a study of beta chain features in type 1 diabetes. Across the study: The study examined about 100 million sorted cells across all samples.

Sorted cells reached over 98% purity in every population. Every isolated RNA sample was fully reverse transcribed, so sequencing captured expressed TCRB transcripts. TCRdb keeps only in-frame clones here, not all; method: immunoSEQ multiplex PCR. The table includes 250,000 or so clones, just over 20% detected once. J was trimmed by 0 bases and V by 3 bases; bases with no gene match: 4. This CDR3 contains 15 residues. Germline V gene sequence: CDR1 LGHNA, CDR2 YSLEER. Study conclusions and caveats: Among all four CD4+ subsets, Type 1 diabetes patients had TCRB CDR3s that were moderately but significantly shorter.

The table lists this clone with a few counts. Antigen: not known. Sequencing input: naive CD4+ T cells from blood. The TCR was taken from a woman aged 40 to 55 with type 1 diabetes. V is TRBV4-3 and J is TRBJ1-2; 7 positions agree with TRBD1. CDR3 sequence: CASSHAGTANYGYTF. CDR3 DNA sequence: TGCGCCAGCAGCCATGCCGGGACAGCTAACTATGGCTACACCTTC.